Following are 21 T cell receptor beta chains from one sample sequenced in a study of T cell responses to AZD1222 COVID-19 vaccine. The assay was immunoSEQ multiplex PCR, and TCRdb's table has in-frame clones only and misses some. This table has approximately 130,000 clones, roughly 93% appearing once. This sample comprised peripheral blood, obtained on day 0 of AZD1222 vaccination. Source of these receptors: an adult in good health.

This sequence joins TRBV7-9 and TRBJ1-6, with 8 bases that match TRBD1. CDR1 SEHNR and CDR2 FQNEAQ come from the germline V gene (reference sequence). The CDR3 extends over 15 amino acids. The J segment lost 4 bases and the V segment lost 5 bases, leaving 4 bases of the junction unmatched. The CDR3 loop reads CASSMNRGYNSPLHF. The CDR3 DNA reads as TGTGCCAGCAGCATGAACAGGGGGTATAATTCACCCCTCCACTTT. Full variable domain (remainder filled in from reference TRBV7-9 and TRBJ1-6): DTGVSQNPRHKITKRGQNVTFRCDPISEHNRLYWYRQTLGQGPEFLTYFQNEAQLEKSRLLSDRFSAERPKGSFSTLEIQRTEQGDSAMYLCASSMNRGYNSPLHFGNGTRLTVT.

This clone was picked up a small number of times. DNA for the CDR3: TGTGCCAGCAGCTCGTTTAGCGGGACGGACACCGGGGAGCTGTTTTTT. Translated, it gives CASSSFSGTDTGELFF. V is TRBV7-6 and J is TRBJ2-2, with 8 bases lining up with TRBD2. J lost 3 bases, V lost 4 bases, and 7 bases had no gene match. The CDR3 loop spans 16 amino acids. Per the germline V gene, CDR1 is SGHVS and CDR2 is FNYEAQ.

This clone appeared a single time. CDR3 coding DNA: TGTGCCAGCAGGGGGGGCGGGAGGAATGGCGAGACCCAGTACTTC. This encodes CASRGGGRNGETQYF. The J gene is TRBJ2-5, the V gene TRBV6-5, with 8 bases lining up with TRBD2. V was clipped by 6 bases and J by 5 bases; unmatched bases: 11. Germline lookup yields CDR1 MNHEY and CDR2 SVGAGI. This CDR3 region has 15 residues.

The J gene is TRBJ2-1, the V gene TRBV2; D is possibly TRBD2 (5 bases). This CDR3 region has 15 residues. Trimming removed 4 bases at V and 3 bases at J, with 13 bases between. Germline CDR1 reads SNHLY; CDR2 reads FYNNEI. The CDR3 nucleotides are TGTGCCAGCAGTGTAAGAGCGGTTGACTACAATGAGCAGTTCTTC. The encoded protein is CASSVRAVDYNEQFF.

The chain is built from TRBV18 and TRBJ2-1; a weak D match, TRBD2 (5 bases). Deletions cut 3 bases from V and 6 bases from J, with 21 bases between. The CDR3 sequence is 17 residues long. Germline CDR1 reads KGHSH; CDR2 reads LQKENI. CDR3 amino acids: CASSPGLASSWGNEQFF. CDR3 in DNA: TGTGCCAGCTCACCGGGATTAGCGTCCTCGTGGGGCAATGAGCAGTTCTTC.

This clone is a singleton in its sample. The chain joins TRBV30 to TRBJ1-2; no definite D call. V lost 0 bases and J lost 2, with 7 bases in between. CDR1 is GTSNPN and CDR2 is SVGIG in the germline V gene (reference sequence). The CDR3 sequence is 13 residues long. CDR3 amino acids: CAWSVGRNYGYTF. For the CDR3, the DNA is TGTGCCTGGAGTGTAGGCAGAAACTATGGCTACACCTTC.

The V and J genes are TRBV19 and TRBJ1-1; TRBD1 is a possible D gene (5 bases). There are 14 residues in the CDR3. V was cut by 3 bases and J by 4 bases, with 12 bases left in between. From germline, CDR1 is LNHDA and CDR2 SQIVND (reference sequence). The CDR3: CASSIRGRATEAFF. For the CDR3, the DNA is TGTGCCAGTAGTATTAGGGGAAGAGCCACTGAAGCTTTCTTT.

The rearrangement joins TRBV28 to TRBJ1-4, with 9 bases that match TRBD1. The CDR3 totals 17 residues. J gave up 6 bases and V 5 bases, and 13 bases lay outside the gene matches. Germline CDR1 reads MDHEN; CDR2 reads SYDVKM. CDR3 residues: CASSPIGGQGSDEKLFF. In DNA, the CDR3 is TGTGCCAGCAGTCCGATTGGGGGACAGGGTTCAGATGAAAAACTGTTTTTT.

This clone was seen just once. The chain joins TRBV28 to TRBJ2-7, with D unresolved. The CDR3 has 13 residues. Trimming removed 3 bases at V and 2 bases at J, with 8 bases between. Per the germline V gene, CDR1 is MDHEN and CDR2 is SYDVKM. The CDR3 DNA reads TGTGCCAGCAGTTTCTTGAGTACCTACGAGCAGTACTTC. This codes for CASSFLSTYEQYF.

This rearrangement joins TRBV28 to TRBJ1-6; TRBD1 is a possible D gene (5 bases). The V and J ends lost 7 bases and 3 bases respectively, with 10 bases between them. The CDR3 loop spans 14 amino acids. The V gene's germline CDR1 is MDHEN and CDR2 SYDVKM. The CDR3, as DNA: TGTGCCAGCAACTGGGGGAACTATAATTCACCCCTCCACTTT. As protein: CASNWGNYNSPLHF.

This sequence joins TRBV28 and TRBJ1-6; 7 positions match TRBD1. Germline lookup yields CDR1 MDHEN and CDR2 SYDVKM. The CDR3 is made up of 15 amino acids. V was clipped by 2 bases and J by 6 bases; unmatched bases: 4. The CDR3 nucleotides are TGTGCCAGCAGTTTAGATGGGACAGTTAATTCACCCCTCCACTTT. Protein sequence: CASSLDGTVNSPLHF.

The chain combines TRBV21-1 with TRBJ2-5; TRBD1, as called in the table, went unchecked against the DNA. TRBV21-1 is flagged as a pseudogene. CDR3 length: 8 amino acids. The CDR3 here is CASSRDYF. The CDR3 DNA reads TGTGCCAGCTCCAGGGATTACTTC.

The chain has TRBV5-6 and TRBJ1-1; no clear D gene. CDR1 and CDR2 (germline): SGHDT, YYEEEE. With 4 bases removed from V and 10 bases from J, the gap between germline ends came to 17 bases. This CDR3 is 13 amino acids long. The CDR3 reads CASSPNAGWGAFF. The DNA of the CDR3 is TGTGCCAGCAGCCCCAACGCGGGCTGGGGAGCTTTCTTT.

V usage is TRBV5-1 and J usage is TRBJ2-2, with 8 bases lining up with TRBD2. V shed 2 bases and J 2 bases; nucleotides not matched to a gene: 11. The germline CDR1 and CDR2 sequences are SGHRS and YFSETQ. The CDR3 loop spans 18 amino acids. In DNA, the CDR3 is TGCGCCAGCAGCTTCCTCCCGGGGGTAGCGGGAAACACCGGGGAGCTGTTTTTT. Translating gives CASSFLPGVAGNTGELFF.

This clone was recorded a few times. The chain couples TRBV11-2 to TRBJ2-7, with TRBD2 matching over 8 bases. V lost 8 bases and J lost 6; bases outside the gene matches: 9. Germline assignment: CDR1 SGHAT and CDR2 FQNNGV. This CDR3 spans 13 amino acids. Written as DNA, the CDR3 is TGTGCCAGCGCTACGGGAGGGGAAAGCGAGCAGTACTTC. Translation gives CASATGGESEQYF.

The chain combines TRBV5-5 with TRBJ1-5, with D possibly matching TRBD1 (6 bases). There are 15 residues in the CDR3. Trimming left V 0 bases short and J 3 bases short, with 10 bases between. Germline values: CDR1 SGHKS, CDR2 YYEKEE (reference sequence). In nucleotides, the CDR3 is TGTGCCAGCAGCTTGGAGGGGGGATCCAATCAGCCCCAGCATTTT. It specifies CASSLEGGSNQPQHF.

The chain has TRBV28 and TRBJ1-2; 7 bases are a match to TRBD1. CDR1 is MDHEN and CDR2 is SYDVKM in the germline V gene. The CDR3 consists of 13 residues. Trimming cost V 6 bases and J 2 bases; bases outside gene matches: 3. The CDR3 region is CASRGGANYGYTF. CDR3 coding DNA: TGTGCCAGCAGAGGGGGCGCGAACTATGGCTACACCTTC.

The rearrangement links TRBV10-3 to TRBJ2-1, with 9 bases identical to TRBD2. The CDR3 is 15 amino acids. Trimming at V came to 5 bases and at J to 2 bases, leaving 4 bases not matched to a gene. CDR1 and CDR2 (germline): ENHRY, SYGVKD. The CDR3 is CAISPSGTAYNEQFF. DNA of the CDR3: TGTGCCATCAGTCCTAGCGGGACAGCCTACAATGAGCAGTTCTTC.

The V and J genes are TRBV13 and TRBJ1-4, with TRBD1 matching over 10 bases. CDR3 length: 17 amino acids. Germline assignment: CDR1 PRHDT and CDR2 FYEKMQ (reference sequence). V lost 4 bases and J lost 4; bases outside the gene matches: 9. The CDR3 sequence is CASSSPGQGSFNEKLFF. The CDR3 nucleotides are TGTGCCAGCAGCTCCCCGGGACAGGGGTCTTTTAATGAAAAACTGTTTTTT.

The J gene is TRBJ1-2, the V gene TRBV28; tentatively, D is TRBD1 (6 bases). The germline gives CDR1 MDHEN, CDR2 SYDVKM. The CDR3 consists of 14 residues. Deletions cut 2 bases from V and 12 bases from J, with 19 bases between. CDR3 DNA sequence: TGTGCCAGCAGTTTAGTTCAATCCGGACAGACAAACACCTTC. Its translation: CASSLVQSGQTNTF.

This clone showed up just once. CDR3 amino acids: CASSIGLDTQYF. The CDR3 region has the DNA TGTGCCAGCAGTATCGGGTTAGATACGCAGTATTTT. The rearrangement uses TRBV5-4 and TRBJ2-3; D uncertain. Trimming shortened V by 5 bases and J by 5 bases, and 9 bases separated the two germline ends. Germline values: CDR1 SGHNT, CDR2 YYREEE (reference sequence). This CDR3 has 12 residues.